The source of this T cell receptor beta chain is a study of T cells in Graves' hyperthyroidism and ophthalmopathy. This clonotype was seen ten or more times. Its matching antigen is unknown. From germline, CDR1 is DFQATT and CDR2 SNEGSKA (reference sequence). This CDR3 spans 13 amino acids. V dropped 8 bases and J dropped 1 base, with 13 bases sitting between them. From RNA transcripts, TCR beta CDR3 regions were amplified. Researchers ran a first-round RT-PCR on the TCR CDR3 using the HTBI primer set. Each CDR3 protein gets one entry after TCRdb re-called the multiplex PCR reads with MiXCR. Found here are 250,000 to 350,000 distinct CDR3 sequences, approximately 17% of them singletons; the top ten hold around 58%. Study-level results: A model of 13 V-J pairs discriminated ophthalmopathy from stable hyperthyroidism. Most expanded thyroid clonotypes above 0.001 also appeared in blood.

The specimen was blood. The chain combines TRBV20-1 with TRBJ2-3; D not certain. The clonotype comes from a woman aged 60 to 75 with Graves' ophthalmopathy. In DNA form, the CDR3 reads TGCAGTACCCTAACTTTCCGCACAGATACGCAGTATTTT. Protein: CSTLTFRTDTQYF.